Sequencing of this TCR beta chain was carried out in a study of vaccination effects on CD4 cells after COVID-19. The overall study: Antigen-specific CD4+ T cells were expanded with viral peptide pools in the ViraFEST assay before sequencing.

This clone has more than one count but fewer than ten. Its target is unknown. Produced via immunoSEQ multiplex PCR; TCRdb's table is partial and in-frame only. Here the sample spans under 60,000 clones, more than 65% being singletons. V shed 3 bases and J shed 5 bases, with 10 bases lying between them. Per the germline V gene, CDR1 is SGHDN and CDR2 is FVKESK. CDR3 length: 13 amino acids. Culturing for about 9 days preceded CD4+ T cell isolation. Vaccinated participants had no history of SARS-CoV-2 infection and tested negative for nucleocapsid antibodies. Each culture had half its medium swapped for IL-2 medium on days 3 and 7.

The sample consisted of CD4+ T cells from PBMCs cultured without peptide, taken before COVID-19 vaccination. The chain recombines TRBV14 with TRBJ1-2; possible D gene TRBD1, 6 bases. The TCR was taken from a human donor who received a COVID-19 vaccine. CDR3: CASSQRTAYGYTF. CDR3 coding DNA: TGTGCCAGCAGCCAGCGGACAGCTTATGGCTACACCTTC.